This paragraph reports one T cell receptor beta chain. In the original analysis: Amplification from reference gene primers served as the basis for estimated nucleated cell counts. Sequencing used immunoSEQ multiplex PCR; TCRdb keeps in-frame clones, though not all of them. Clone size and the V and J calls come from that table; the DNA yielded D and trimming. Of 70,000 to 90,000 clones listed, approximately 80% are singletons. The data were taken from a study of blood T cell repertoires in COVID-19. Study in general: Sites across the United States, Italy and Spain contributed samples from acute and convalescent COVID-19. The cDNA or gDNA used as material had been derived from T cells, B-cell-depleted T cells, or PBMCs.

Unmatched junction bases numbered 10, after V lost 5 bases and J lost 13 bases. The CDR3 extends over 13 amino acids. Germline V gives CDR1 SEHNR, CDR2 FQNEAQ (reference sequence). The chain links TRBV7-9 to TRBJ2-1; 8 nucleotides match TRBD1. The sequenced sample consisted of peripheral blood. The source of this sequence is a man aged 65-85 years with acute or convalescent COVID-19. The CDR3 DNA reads TGTGCCAGCAGCGCACTCCCGGGACAGGATCAGTTCTTC. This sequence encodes CASSALPGQDQFF.